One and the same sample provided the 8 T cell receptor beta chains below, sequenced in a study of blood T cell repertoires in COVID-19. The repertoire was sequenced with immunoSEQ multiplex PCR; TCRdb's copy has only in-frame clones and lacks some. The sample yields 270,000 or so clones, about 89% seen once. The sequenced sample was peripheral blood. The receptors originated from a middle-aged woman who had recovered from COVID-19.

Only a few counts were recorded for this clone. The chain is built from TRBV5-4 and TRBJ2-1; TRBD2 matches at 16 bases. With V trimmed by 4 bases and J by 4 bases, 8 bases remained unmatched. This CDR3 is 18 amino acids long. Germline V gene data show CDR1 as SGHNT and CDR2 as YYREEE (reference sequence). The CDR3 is CASSPGLAGGPGYNEQFF. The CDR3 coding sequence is TGTGCCAGCAGCCCGGGACTAGCGGGAGGGCCGGGATACAATGAGCAGTTCTTC.

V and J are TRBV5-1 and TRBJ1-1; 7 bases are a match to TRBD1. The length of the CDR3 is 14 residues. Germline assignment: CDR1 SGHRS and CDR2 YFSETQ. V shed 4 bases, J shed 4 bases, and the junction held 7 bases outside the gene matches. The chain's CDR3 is CASSEGAAGTEAFF. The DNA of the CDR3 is TGCGCCAGCAGCGAGGGGGCTGCGGGCACTGAAGCTTTCTTT.

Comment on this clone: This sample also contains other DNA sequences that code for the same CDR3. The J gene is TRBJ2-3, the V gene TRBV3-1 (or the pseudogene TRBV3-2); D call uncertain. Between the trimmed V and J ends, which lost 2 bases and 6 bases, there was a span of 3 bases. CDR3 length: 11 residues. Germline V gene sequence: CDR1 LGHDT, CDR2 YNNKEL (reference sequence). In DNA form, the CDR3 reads TGTGCCAGCAGCCAACTGGATACGCAGTATTTT. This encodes CASSQLDTQYF.

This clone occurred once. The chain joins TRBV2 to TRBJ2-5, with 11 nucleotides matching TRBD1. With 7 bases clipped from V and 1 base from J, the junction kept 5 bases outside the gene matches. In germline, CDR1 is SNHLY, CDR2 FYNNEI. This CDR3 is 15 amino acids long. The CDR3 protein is CASKRTGGGQETQYF. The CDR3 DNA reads TGTGCCAGCAAGAGGACAGGGGGCGGCCAAGAGACCCAGTACTTC.

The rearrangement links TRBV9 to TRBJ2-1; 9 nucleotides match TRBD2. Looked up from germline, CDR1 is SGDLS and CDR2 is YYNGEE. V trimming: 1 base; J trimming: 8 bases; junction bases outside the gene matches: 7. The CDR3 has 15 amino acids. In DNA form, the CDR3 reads TGTGCCAGCAGCGTACTGGGACTAGCCGCCGATGAGCAGTTCTTC. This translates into CASSVLGLAADEQFF. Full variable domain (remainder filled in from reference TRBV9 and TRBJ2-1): DSGVTQTPKHLITATGQRVTLRCSPRSGDLSVYWYQQSLDQGLQFLIQYYNGEERAKGNILERFSAQQFPDLHSELNLSSLELGDSALYFCASSVLGLAADEQFFGPGTRLTVL.

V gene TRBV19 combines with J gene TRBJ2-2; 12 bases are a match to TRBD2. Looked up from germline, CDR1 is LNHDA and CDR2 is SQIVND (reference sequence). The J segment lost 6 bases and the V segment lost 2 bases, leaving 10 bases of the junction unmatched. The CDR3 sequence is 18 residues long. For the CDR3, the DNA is TGTGCCAGTAGTATATTTGCCCCGACTAGCGGGAGCCCCGGGGAGCTGTTTTTT. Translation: CASSIFAPTSGSPGELFF.

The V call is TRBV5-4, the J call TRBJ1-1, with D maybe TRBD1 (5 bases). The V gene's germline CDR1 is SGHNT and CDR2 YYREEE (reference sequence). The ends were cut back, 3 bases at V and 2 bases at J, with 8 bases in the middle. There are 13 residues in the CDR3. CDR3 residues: CASSSDINTEAFF. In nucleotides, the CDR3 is TGTGCCAGCAGCTCGGACATCAACACTGAAGCTTTCTTT.

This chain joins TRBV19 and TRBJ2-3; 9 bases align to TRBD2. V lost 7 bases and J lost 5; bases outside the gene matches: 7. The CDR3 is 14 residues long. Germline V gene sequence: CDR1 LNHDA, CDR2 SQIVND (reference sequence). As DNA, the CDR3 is TGTGCCAGTACTCTTAGCGGGAGTGTAGATACGCAGTATTTT. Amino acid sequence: CASTLSGSVDTQYF.